These 25 T cell receptor beta chains originate from one sample sequenced in a study of blood T cell repertoires in COVID-19. Clones were sequenced by immunoSEQ multiplex PCR, and TCRdb holds only the in-frame ones, with some missing. The sample gives around 250,000 clones, roughly 81% of which show up once; about 6.2% is in the top ten. The sequenced sample consisted of PBMCs or T cells enriched from blood (not recorded which). The source of these receptors is a woman aged 45 to 65 who had been exposed to COVID-19.

The chain has TRBV11-2 and TRBJ2-5; 7 bases fit TRBD1. V was clipped by 5 bases and J by 4 bases; unmatched bases: 4. Germline CDR1 reads SGHAT; CDR2 reads FQNNGV. The CDR3 is 13 residues long. CDR3 coding DNA: TGTGCCAGCAGCACTAGGGGGCGAGAGACCCAGTACTTC. Its translation is CASSTRGRETQYF.

The chain joins TRBV9 to TRBJ2-7, with D maybe TRBD1 (5 bases). The V end was cut by 0 bases, the J end by 4 bases, with 26 bases between. Germline V CDR1 and CDR2: SGDLS, YYNGEE. The CDR3 runs to 19 residues. CDR3: CASSVEIGAIRGPFYEQYF. The CDR3 bases are TGTGCCAGCAGCGTAGAGATAGGGGCGATTAGAGGACCCTTTTACGAGCAGTACTTC.

The CDR3 coding sequence is TGTGCCAGCAGCCGGCGAGGGAGGACTAGCAGCTACGAGCAGTACTTC. As protein: CASSRRGRTSSYEQYF. This chain connects TRBV7-2 to TRBJ2-7, with TRBD2 identical over 8 bases. The V and J ends lost 5 bases and 3 bases, in that order; junction bases with no gene match: 12. Germline loops: CDR1 SGHTA, CDR2 FQGNSA. CDR3 length: 16 residues. Using reference TRBV7-2 and TRBJ2-7 for the parts outside the CDR3, the full variable domain is GAGVSQSPSNKVTEKGKDVELRCDPISGHTALYWYRQSLGQGLEFLIYFQGNSAPDKSGLPSDRFSAERTGGSVSTLTIQRTQQEDSAVYLCASSRRGRTSSYEQYFGPGTRLTVT.

The chain employs TRBV24-1 and TRBJ2-3; D is perhaps TRBD1 (6 bases). V lost 2 bases and J lost 2, with 13 bases in between. In germline, CDR1 is KGHDR, CDR2 SFDVKD. This CDR3 has 16 residues. The CDR3 sequence is CATSDSGADDTDTQYF. In DNA form, the CDR3 reads TGTGCCACCAGTGATTCAGGGGCCGATGACACAGATACGCAGTATTTT.

The V call is TRBV27, the J call TRBJ2-1, with D possibly TRBD1 on 5 matching bases. CDR3 length: 12 amino acids. The germline V and J ends were trimmed by 2 bases and 9 bases, with 8 bases remaining between them. Germline V lookup: CDR1 MNHEY, CDR2 SMNVEV (reference sequence). CDR3 protein: CASSLRGGEQFF. The CDR3 DNA reads as TGTGCCAGCAGTTTAAGGGGTGGTGAGCAGTTCTTC.

The chain combines TRBV5-4 with TRBJ2-3; 9 bases align to TRBD2. V lost 0 bases and J lost 5; bases outside the gene matches: 7. The length of the CDR3 is 16 residues. In germline, CDR1 is SGHNT, CDR2 YYREEE (reference sequence). CDR3 nucleotides: TGTGCCAGCAGCTTGGGGAGCGGGGGGAAAATAGATACGCAGTATTTT. Encoded protein: CASSLGSGGKIDTQYF.

The table lists this clone with many counts. This chain links TRBV10-1 with TRBJ2-7; 9 bases agree with TRBD1. Germline V CDR1 and CDR2: WNHNN, SYGVQD (reference sequence). The CDR3 spans 15 residues. V shed 3 bases, J shed 5 bases, and the junction held 8 bases outside the gene matches. The CDR3 protein is CASSDPTGGNDEQYF. For the CDR3, the DNA is TGCGCCAGCAGTGACCCAACAGGGGGCAACGACGAGCAGTACTTC.

This chain connects TRBV7-2 to TRBJ1-1; no definite D call. The CDR3 sequence is 13 residues long. Per the germline V gene, CDR1 is SGHTA and CDR2 is FQGNSA. V lost 0 bases, J lost 1 base, and 3 bases lay in between. The chain's CDR3 is CASSLAANTEAFF. CDR3 sequence (DNA): TGTGCCAGCAGCTTAGCGGCGAACACTGAAGCTTTCTTT.

The chain is built from TRBV5-6 and TRBJ2-6, with a tentative D call TRBD2 (6 bases). The CDR3 is made up of 18 amino acids. Germline V CDR1 and CDR2: SGHDT, YYEEEE. Trimming took off 0 bases at V and 0 bases at J, with 13 bases between the two ends. CDR3 bases: TGTGCCAGCAGCTTGGCGGGACTTCGTTTCTCTGGGGCCAACGTCCTGACTTTC. Translating it yields CASSLAGLRFSGANVLTF.

V usage is TRBV5-1 and J usage is TRBJ2-3; 9 bases fit TRBD2. V shed 2 bases, J shed 3 bases, and the junction held 10 bases outside the gene matches. The CDR3 has 17 amino acids. Germline V lookup: CDR1 SGHRS, CDR2 YFSETQ. CDR3 sequence reads: CASSLQKPGLATDTQYF. CDR3 DNA sequence: TGCGCCAGCAGCTTACAGAAACCGGGACTAGCAACAGATACGCAGTATTTT.

The chain combines TRBV29-1 with TRBJ2-3; 7 nucleotides match TRBD2. V was clipped by 3 bases and J by 7 bases; unmatched bases: 4. The germline V gene encodes CDR1 SQVTM and CDR2 ANQGSEA. CDR3 length: 12 amino acids. This chain's CDR3 is CSVDRGVNTQYF. As DNA, the CDR3 is TGCAGCGTTGATCGGGGGGTAAATACGCAGTATTTT.

The chain recombines TRBV20-1 with TRBJ2-5; TRBD1 might be the D (5 bases). The CDR3 runs to 11 residues. Germline CDR1 reads DFQATT; CDR2 reads SNEGSKA (reference sequence). Trimming removed 6 bases from V and 0 bases from J, with 5 bases in between. CDR3 residues: CSAQDQETQYF. The CDR3 nucleotides are TGCAGTGCACAGGACCAAGAGACCCAGTACTTC.

V gene TRBV5-1 combines with J gene TRBJ1-6; D gene uncertain. The CDR3 has 14 amino acids. The ends were cut back, 4 bases at V and 6 bases at J, with 11 bases in the middle. From germline, CDR1 is SGHRS and CDR2 YFSETQ. The CDR3 reads CASSEGPGNSPLHF. The CDR3, as DNA: TGCGCCAGCAGCGAGGGCCCTGGTAATTCACCCCTCCACTTT.

The chain couples TRBV28 to TRBJ1-3, with 7 bases matching TRBD1. The CDR3 has 14 residues. Trimming cost V 7 bases and J 4 bases; bases outside gene matches: 7. Germline loops: CDR1 MDHEN, CDR2 SYDVKM. The CDR3 DNA sequence: TGTGCCAGCACCCTTAGGGGGCCAGGAAACACCATATATTTT. Translating gives CASTLRGPGNTIYF.

The chain links TRBV2 to TRBJ1-1; the D gene is possibly TRBD1 (6 bases). V was shortened by 2 bases and J by 5 bases, with 12 bases between the two germline ends. Germline V gene lookup returns CDR1 SNHLY and CDR2 FYNNEI. The CDR3 loop spans 14 amino acids. CDR3: CASSEPLRGTEAFF. The CDR3, as DNA: TGTGCCAGCAGTGAACCACTAAGGGGGACTGAAGCTTTCTTT.

V and J are TRBV5-1 and TRBJ1-1, with no clear D. The CDR3 extends over 11 amino acids. Trimming shortened V by 6 bases and J by 11 bases, and 14 bases separated the two germline ends. Germline lookup yields CDR1 SGHRS and CDR2 YFSETQ. The CDR3 DNA reads TGCGCCAGCATCGGTGCCTCAGGCGCTTTCTTT. Translated: CASIGASGAFF.

The chain employs TRBV5-6 and TRBJ1-1, with 10 bases aligning to TRBD1. The V segment lost 3 bases and the J segment 3 bases; nucleotides outside the gene matches: 11. The CDR3 extends over 17 amino acids. CDR1 is SGHDT and CDR2 is YYEEEE in the germline V gene. CDR3 residues: CASSSIRQGAADTEAFF. Written as DNA, the CDR3 is TGTGCCAGCAGCTCCATCCGACAGGGGGCGGCGGACACTGAAGCTTTCTTT.

The chain uses TRBV12-3 or TRBV12-4 and TRBJ1-2; D is unresolved. The CDR3 is 13 residues long. V lost 3 bases and J lost 4, with 9 bases in between. The CDR3 DNA sequence: TGTGCCAGCAGTTTCGCGGAGAGCTATGGCTACACCTTC. This codes for CASSFAESYGYTF.

The chain carries TRBV9 and TRBJ2-2; TRBD2 matches at 10 bases. The CDR3 contains 17 residues. CDR1 and CDR2 from the germline V gene are SGDLS and YYNGEE. With V trimmed by 3 bases and J by 0 bases, 5 bases remained unmatched. DNA for the CDR3: TGTGCCAGCAGCGCCCCTAGCGGGGGCCCGAACACCGGGGAGCTGTTTTTT. It translates to CASSAPSGGPNTGELFF.

The CDR3 region is CASSQRTGLGGYTF. Written as DNA, the CDR3 is TGTGCCAGCAGCCAACGGACAGGGCTGGGCGGCTACACCTTC. The chain is built from TRBV5-8 and TRBJ1-2; the match to TRBD1 covers 8 bases. Trimming removed 4 bases from V and 8 bases from J; junction bases left unmatched: 10. The CDR3 loop spans 14 amino acids. Germline values: CDR1 SGHTS, CDR2 YDEGEE.

V is TRBV7-2 and J is TRBJ2-5, with TRBD2 as a possible D gene (5 bases). Trimming took 3 bases from V and 7 from J, leaving 12 bases between them. CDR1 is SGHTA, CDR2 FQGNSA, per germline. The CDR3 is 13 residues long. The CDR3: CASSLPQGGTQYF. The CDR3 DNA reads TGTGCCAGCAGCTTGCCACAAGGAGGGACCCAGTACTTC.

V gene TRBV19 combines with J gene TRBJ2-4, with D possibly being TRBD2 (5 bases). CDR1 and CDR2 (germline): LNHDA, SQIVND (reference sequence). The CDR3 covers 15 residues. V shed 3 bases and J shed 1 base, with 10 bases lying between them. DNA for the CDR3: TGTGCCAGTAGTATCCCCGGGATGGCCAAAAACATTCAGTACTTC. It is translated as CASSIPGMAKNIQYF.

This clone was found many times. The chain recombines TRBV5-1 with TRBJ1-2, with D unclear. Germline-derived CDR1 and CDR2 are SGHRS and YFSETQ. V was shortened by 3 bases and J by 0 bases, with 18 bases between the two germline ends. The CDR3 covers 17 residues. The CDR3 loop reads CASSSRPNLNPNYGYTF. The CDR3 DNA follows: TGCGCCAGCAGCTCCCGTCCCAACCTAAACCCTAACTATGGCTACACCTTC.

This clone appeared a few times. The chain employs TRBV24-1 and TRBJ2-2; D call uncertain. With 2 bases removed from V and 7 bases from J, the gap between germline ends came to 4 bases. The CDR3 sequence is 12 residues long. The germline gives CDR1 KGHDR, CDR2 SFDVKD. The chain's CDR3 is CATSDSGGELFF. CDR3 nucleotides: TGTGCCACCAGTGATTCGGGCGGGGAGCTGTTTTTT.

Here the CDR3 DNA reads TGTGCCAGTAGTTACCGACAGGGTGGCTCACCCCTCCACTTT. Residues: CASSYRQGGSPLHF. The chain uses TRBV19 and TRBJ1-6; 7 bases map to TRBD1. Per the germline V gene, CDR1 is LNHDA and CDR2 is SQIVND (reference sequence). Germline trimming cut 5 bases from V and 10 bases from J; bases unmatched to any gene: 8. This CDR3 is 14 amino acids long. The complete variable domain, with remaining parts taken from reference TRBV19 and TRBJ1-6, reads DGGITQSPKYLFRKEGQNVTLSCEQNLNHDAMYWYRQDPGQGLRLIYYSQIVNDFQKGDIAEGYSVSREKKESFPLTVTSAQKNPTAFYLCASSYRQGGSPLHFGNGTRLTVT.